This is a list of T cell receptor beta chains from one sample in a study of cytomegalovirus exposure and HLA in healthy donors. This table comes from immunoSEQ multiplex PCR, and its TCRdb copy is limited to in-frame clones, with some not included. The sample contains approximately 150,000 clones, 65% to 80% of which appear only once. Input material: PBMCs. These receptors were collected from a woman in her forties in good health and CMV-seropositive. Both conserved end residues are part of each CDR3.

>TRBJ2-5|TRBV11-2
CASNWGGEETQYF
>TRBJ2-5|TRBV10-3
CAISESWGVQETQYF
>TRBJ2-1|TRBV7-8
CASSLVAGGYNEQFF
>TRBJ1-1|TRBV5-1
CASSWDRGTEAFF
>TRBJ1-1|TRBV28
CASSRDRVTEAFF
>TRBJ2-1|TRBV2
CASRFLAGGNEQFF
>TRBJ1-1|TRBV18
CASSPGRTLGTEAFF
>TRBJ1-1|TRBV5-1
CASSLAAVNTEAFF
>TRBJ1-4|TRBV19
CASSGNTIAPKLFF
>TRBJ2-1|TRBV2
CASTGTPQGIYNEQFF
>TRBJ2-7|TRBV7-9
CASSYLAGSSYEQYF
>TRBJ1-5|TRBV6-5
CASSRRGEGNQPQHF
>TRBJ1-4|TRBV28
CASTPGEKLFF
>TRBJ1-2|TRBV28
CASSLGSGRGYGYTF
>TRBJ2-5|TRBV11-1
CASSLWGRGETQYF
>TRBJ2-6|TRBV30
CAWKLRGSGGLSGANGLTF
>TRBJ1-2|TRBV9
CASSVGQGASNYGYTF
>TRBJ1-2|TRBV6-6
CASSPRTGGYGYTF
>TRBJ2-7|TRBV10-3
CAIGAGVGEQYF
>TRBJ1-6|TRBV6-6
CASSYLDSPLHF
>TRBJ2-1|TRBV5-1
CASSRAQGANYNEQFF
>TRBJ2-7|TRBV18
CASSLQTGLGEQYF
>TRBJ1-1|TRBV9
CASSQGNRKAFF
>TRBJ1-2|TRBV28
CASSLFWPGQGELYGYTF
>TRBJ2-7|TRBV6-1
CASSEYRGPYEQYF
>TRBJ2-5|TRBV10-2
CASSPGVAGALPREQYF
>TRBJ2-3|TRBV7-2
CASSSLPDTQYF
>TRBJ2-1|TRBV9
CASSPRGGDFEQFF
>TRBJ1-3|TRBV19
CASRVQGSNSGNTIYF
>TRBJ2-7|TRBV29-1
CSVGLGAGEGEQYF
>TRBJ1-1|TRBV12-5
CASGLEGNTEAFF